These 17 T cell receptor beta chains came from one sample sequenced in a study of shared clonotypes between healthy human individuals. Naive CD8 cells lacked CD45RO and underwent positive selection for CCR7, leaving out terminally differentiated effector memory CD45RA+ cells. The method was immunoSEQ multiplex PCR; TCRdb's version includes in-frame clones alone and lacks a portion of them. The sample has about 680,000 clones, 90% to 95% seen once. The specimen was naive CD8+ T cells sorted from blood. The receptors originated from a man under 40 in good health.

This chain joins TRBV5-1 and TRBJ2-7, with D unresolved. Trimming took off 3 bases at V and 2 bases at J, with 15 bases between the two ends. The CDR3 is made up of 15 amino acids. CDR1 and CDR2 (germline): SGHRS, YFSETQ. Here the CDR3 DNA reads TGCGCCAGCAGCTCCGTAGAAGTTAATCCCTACGAGCAGTACTTC. This encodes CASSSVEVNPYEQYF. Based on the CDR3 plus reference TRBV5-1 and TRBJ2-7, the full variable domain is KAGVTQTPRYLIKTRGQQVTLSCSPISGHRSVSWYQQTPGQGLQFLFEYFSETQRNKGNFPGRFSGRQFSNSRSEMNVSTLELGDSALYLCASSSVEVNPYEQYFGPGTRLTVT.

The chain recombines TRBV27 with TRBJ1-2; tentative D call: TRBD1 (6 bases). The germline V and J ends were trimmed by 5 bases and 4 bases, with 11 bases remaining between them. The CDR3 sequence is 13 residues long. Looked up from germline, CDR1 is MNHEY and CDR2 is SMNVEV (reference sequence). CDR3 sequence: CASSRGQIYGYTF. CDR3 DNA sequence: TGTGCCAGCAGTCGCGGACAGATCTATGGCTACACCTTC.

J is TRBJ1-1 and V is TRBV13; D gene uncertain. Germline V gives CDR1 PRHDT, CDR2 FYEKMQ (reference sequence). CDR3 size: 15 residues. The ends were cut back, 0 bases at V and 3 bases at J, with 11 bases in the middle. The DNA of the CDR3 is TGTGCCAGCAGCTTAGGTGGAGGGCGGGACACTGAAGCTTTCTTT. This codes for CASSLGGGRDTEAFF.

As concerns this clone: Sequence at one end of the junction differs from germline and may be a read error. This chain links TRBV27 with TRBJ2-1, with D tentatively TRBD2 (6 bases). Germline-derived CDR1 and CDR2 are MNHEY and SMNVEV (reference sequence). The CDR3 has 10 residues. CDR3 residues: CGGSYNEQFF. CDR3 coding DNA: TGCGGGGGATCCTACAATGAGCAGTTCTTC.

The rearrangement links TRBV7-6 to TRBJ2-1, with 10 bases matching TRBD2. After removal of 5 bases from V and 0 bases from J, the junction contained 7 bases not matched to a gene. The length of the CDR3 is 17 residues. From germline, CDR1 is SGHVS and CDR2 FNYEAQ. The CDR3 DNA reads TGTGCCAGCAGCCGGACTAGCGGTACAAACTCCTACAATGAGCAGTTCTTC. This encodes CASSRTSGTNSYNEQFF. Full variable domain (missing parts from reference TRBV7-6 and TRBJ2-1): GAGVSQSPRYKVTKRGQDVALRCDPISGHVSLYWYRQALGQGPEFLTYFNYEAQQDKSGLPNDRFSAERPEGSISTLTIQRTEQRDSAMYRCASSRTSGTNSYNEQFFGPGTRLTVL.

The V gene is TRBV6-1, the J gene TRBJ1-2, with D perhaps matching TRBD1 (5 bases). Germline-derived CDR1 and CDR2 are MNHNS and SASEGT. Trimming shortened V by 3 bases and J by 2 bases, and 7 bases separated the two germline ends. This CDR3 comprises 13 residues. In DNA, the CDR3 is TGTGCCAGCAGTGACAGGGAAAACTATGGCTACACCTTC. Translating gives CASSDRENYGYTF.

The chain recombines TRBV15 with TRBJ2-2; weak D call: TRBD1 (6 bases). CDR1 LNHNV and CDR2 YYDKDF come from the germline V gene (reference sequence). Between the trimmed V and J ends, which lost 9 bases and 1 base, there was a span of 15 bases. This CDR3 comprises 15 residues. In DNA form, the CDR3 reads TGTGCCACGGTACAGGGTGGAGTGAACACCGGGGAGCTGTTTTTT. Amino acids: CATVQGGVNTGELFF.

The V and J genes are TRBV2 and TRBJ2-1; 11 bases line up with TRBD2. With V trimmed by 6 bases and J by 5 bases, 6 bases remained unmatched. Germline values: CDR1 SNHLY, CDR2 FYNNEI. The CDR3 totals 15 residues. In nucleotides, the CDR3 is TGTGCCAGCAGGTTACTAGCGGGAGTCGACAATGAGCAGTTCTTC. This gives the protein CASRLLAGVDNEQFF. Looking up the rest from reference TRBV2 and TRBJ2-1 gives the full variable domain: EPEVTQTPSHQVTQMGQEVILRCVPISNHLYFYWYRQILGQKVEFLVSFYNNEISEKSEIFDDQFSVERPDGSNFTLKIRSTKLEDSAMYFCASRLLAGVDNEQFFGPGTRLTVL.

This sequence joins TRBV7-9 and TRBJ2-1; 8 nucleotides agree with TRBD2. Per germline, CDR1 SEHNR and CDR2 FQNEAQ (reference sequence). Trimming at V came to 1 base and at J to 3 bases, leaving 8 bases not matched to a gene. The CDR3 consists of 17 residues. This CDR3 is CASSLGNSGIIYNEQFF. CDR3 nucleotides: TGTGCCAGCAGCTTAGGGAATAGCGGGATCATCTACAATGAGCAGTTCTTC.

The chain couples TRBV7-2 to TRBJ2-4; 8 positions agree with TRBD1. J lost 4 bases, V lost 4 bases, and 3 bases had no gene match. From germline, CDR1 is SGHTA and CDR2 FQGNSA. This CDR3 region has 14 residues. CDR3 sequence reads: CASSYGTGKNIQYF. The CDR3 coding sequence is TGTGCCAGCAGCTACGGGACAGGAAAAAACATTCAGTACTTC.

The rearrangement links TRBV27 to TRBJ2-7, with D unclear. V was clipped by 7 bases and J by 5 bases, with 15 bases between them. CDR3 size: 13 residues. Germline CDR1 and CDR2: MNHEY and SMNVEV (reference sequence). The CDR3 nucleotides read TGTGCCAGCAACGCCCAGAACGCCAACGAGCAGTACTTC. Amino acid sequence: CASNAQNANEQYF.

This clone showed up just once. V gene TRBV5-6 combines with J gene TRBJ2-1; no clear D gene. The V end lost 7 bases, the J end lost 0 bases, and 26 bases lay between the germline ends. The CDR3 sequence is 19 residues long. Per the germline V gene, CDR1 is SGHDT and CDR2 is YYEEEE. CDR3: CASCFVCSPERSSYNEQFF. In DNA, the CDR3 is TGTGCCAGCTGTTTTGTGTGTAGTCCGGAGAGAAGCTCCTACAATGAGCAGTTCTTC. The full variable domain, with the rest looked up from reference TRBV5-6 and TRBJ2-1, is DAGVTQSPTHLIKTRGQQVTLRCSPKSGHDTVSWYQQALGQGPQFIFQYYEEEERQRGNFPDRFSGHQFPNYSSELNVNALLLGDSALYLCASCFVCSPERSSYNEQFFGPGTRLTVL.

The chain joins TRBV25-1 to TRBJ1-2; the match to TRBD1 covers 11 bases. The CDR3 runs to 15 residues. The V segment lost 1 base and the J segment 8 bases; nucleotides outside the gene matches: 6. Germline CDR1 and CDR2: MGHDK and SYGVNS. The CDR3 spells CASSEWDRGIGGYTF. The CDR3 coding sequence is TGTGCCAGCAGTGAATGGGACAGGGGGATAGGGGGCTACACCTTC.

The CDR3 here is CASSLSEEDTQYF. In DNA, the CDR3 is TGTGCCAGCAGTTTATCGGAGGAAGATACGCAGTATTTT. The rearrangement uses TRBV27 and TRBJ2-3; a possible D gene is TRBD2 (5 bases). The CDR3 sequence is 13 residues long. The V end lost 0 bases, the J end lost 5 bases, and 6 bases lay between the germline ends. From germline, CDR1 is MNHEY and CDR2 SMNVEV (reference sequence).

V usage is TRBV27 and J usage is TRBJ2-2; 7 nucleotides agree with TRBD2. V lost 11 bases and J lost 4; bases outside the gene matches: 10. Germline values: CDR1 MNHEY, CDR2 SMNVEV (reference sequence). This CDR3 spans 14 amino acids. CDR3: CASQRGSGTGELFF. CDR3 DNA: TGTGCCTCCCAGCGGGGCTCGGGCACCGGGGAGCTGTTTTTT.

The chain couples TRBV28 to TRBJ2-1, with D possibly TRBD2 on 6 matching bases. Trimming took off 5 bases at V and 9 bases at J, with 17 bases between the two ends. This CDR3 comprises 14 residues. Looked up from germline, CDR1 is MDHEN and CDR2 is SYDVKM. CDR3 sequence: CASSALTRSVEQFF. Here the CDR3 DNA reads TGTGCCAGCAGTGCCCTGACTAGATCCGTTGAGCAGTTCTTC.

V usage is TRBV5-4 and J usage is TRBJ1-1, with D uncertain. Between the trimmed V and J ends, which lost 8 bases and 8 bases, there was a span of 13 bases. CDR1 SGHNT and CDR2 YYREEE come from the germline V gene (reference sequence). CDR3 length: 11 residues. The CDR3 protein is CASLKGREAFF. The CDR3 bases are TGTGCCAGTCTCAAGGGAAGAGAAGCTTTCTTT.